These 29 T cell receptor beta chains share one sample of origin, sequenced in a study of blood T cell repertoires in COVID-19. Clones were read by immunoSEQ multiplex PCR, and TCRdb kept only the in-frame ones, dropping some. The table shows over 50,000 clones, with about 91% occurring only once. Material for sequencing was peripheral blood. Every receptor here comes from a man in his forties or fifties with active COVID-19.

The rearrangement links TRBV28 to TRBJ2-3, with 8 positions matching TRBD1. CDR1 MDHEN and CDR2 SYDVKM come from the germline V gene. Losses at the gene ends were 4 bases for V and 15 bases for J; bases not matched to a gene: 15. This CDR3 region has 14 residues. DNA of the CDR3: TGTGCCAGCAGTTCGGGACAGGCCTCTTTCTTGATATATTTT. Protein product: CASSSGQASFLIYF.

J is TRBJ1-5 and V is TRBV20-1, with no clear D. There are 10 residues in the CDR3. Trimming took 6 bases from V and 9 from J, leaving 9 bases between them. CDR1 is DFQATT, CDR2 SNEGSKA, per germline (reference sequence). The CDR3 is CSANTGPQHF. CDR3 nucleotide sequence: TGCAGTGCCAACACGGGGCCCCAGCATTTT.

The chain employs TRBV19 and TRBJ1-2, with 9 nucleotides matching TRBD1. CDR1 LNHDA and CDR2 SQIVND come from the germline V gene (reference sequence). The CDR3 runs to 14 residues. The ends lost 6 bases at V and 7 bases at J; junction bases unmatched: 9. The CDR3 loop is CASREGQGSIGYTF. The CDR3 DNA sequence: TGTGCCAGTAGGGAGGGACAGGGATCCATTGGCTACACCTTC.

The chain combines TRBV6-2 or TRBV6-3 with TRBJ1-1; 7 bases fit TRBD1. J lost 5 bases, V lost 6 bases, and 12 bases had no gene match. The germline gives CDR1 MNHEY, CDR2 SVGEGT. The CDR3 consists of 15 residues. CDR3 residues: CASSPRQGWKTEAFF. CDR3 DNA sequence: TGTGCCAGCAGCCCCAGACAGGGTTGGAAAACTGAAGCTTTCTTT.

V and J are TRBV5-1 and TRBJ2-3, with TRBD2 matching 13 bases. Trimming removed 0 bases from V and 2 bases from J; junction bases left unmatched: 3. The germline CDR1 and CDR2 sequences are SGHRS and YFSETQ. This CDR3 is built from 17 residues. The CDR3 sequence is CASSLDGTSGVTDTQYF. CDR3 DNA: TGCGCCAGCAGCTTGGATGGGACTAGCGGGGTCACAGATACGCAGTATTTT.

The chain has TRBV2 and TRBJ1-2; 7 bases fit TRBD1. Germline assignment: CDR1 SNHLY and CDR2 FYNNEI. CDR3 length: 15 residues. With V trimmed by 3 bases and J by 14 bases, 18 bases remained unmatched. The CDR3 sequence is CASSDTRGTLPIWTF. The CDR3 DNA reads as TGTGCCAGCAGTGATACCAGGGGGACACTACCTATCTGGACCTTC.

The chain is built from TRBV5-4 and TRBJ2-3, with TRBD2 identical over 7 bases. Germline CDR1 is SGHNT and CDR2 is YYREEE (reference sequence). Trimming at V came to 7 bases and at J to 0 bases, leaving 14 bases not matched to a gene. CDR3 length equals 17 residues. The CDR3 protein is CASDTGPLAVSTDTQYF. The CDR3 DNA sequence: TGTGCCAGCGATACTGGCCCCCTAGCGGTTAGCACAGATACGCAGTATTTT.

The genes are TRBV12-3 or TRBV12-4 and TRBJ1-5; no firm D call. The CDR3 contains 13 residues. With 7 bases removed from V and 2 bases from J, the gap between germline ends came to 9 bases. The CDR3, as DNA: TGTGCCAGCACCCCGGTTGGCAATCAGCCCCAGCATTTT. This encodes CASTPVGNQPQHF.

This sequence joins TRBV5-1 and TRBJ2-3; 7 bases map to TRBD1. The CDR3 is made up of 15 amino acids. The V and J ends lost 4 bases and 2 bases, in that order; junction bases with no gene match: 7. The germline V gene has CDR1 SGHRS and CDR2 YFSETQ. The CDR3 is CASSQEGAFTDTQYF. CDR3 nucleotides: TGCGCCAGCAGCCAAGAGGGGGCCTTCACAGATACGCAGTATTTT. Combining the CDR3 with reference TRBV5-1 and TRBJ2-3 gives the whole variable domain KAGVTQTPRYLIKTRGQQVTLSCSPISGHRSVSWYQQTPGQGLQFLFEYFSETQRNKGNFPGRFSGRQFSNSRSEMNVSTLELGDSALYLCASSQEGAFTDTQYFGPGTRLTVL.

The V gene is TRBV5-1, the J gene TRBJ2-1; 7 bases are shared with TRBD2. This CDR3 has 15 amino acids. Germline CDR1 SGHRS, CDR2 YFSETQ. Losses at the gene ends were 6 bases for V and 4 bases for J; bases not matched to a gene: 10. The DNA for the CDR3 is TGCGCCAGCACCCCAAGTGGCGGGAGTTACAATGAGCAGTTCTTC. Its translation: CASTPSGGSYNEQFF.

V and J are TRBV7-2 and TRBJ2-6; unclear D gene. The CDR3 length is 15 residues. Trimming removed 2 bases from V and 4 bases from J, with 9 bases in between. CDR1 and CDR2 from the germline V gene are SGHTA and FQGNSA. The CDR3 sequence: CASSLRVSGANVLTF. The CDR3 DNA reads TGTGCCAGCAGCTTAAGAGTATCCGGGGCCAACGTCCTGACTTTC. The variable domain in full, completed from reference TRBV7-2 and TRBJ2-6, reads GAGVSQSPSNKVTEKGKDVELRCDPISGHTALYWYRQSLGQGLEFLIYFQGNSAPDKSGLPSDRFSAERTGGSVSTLTIQRTQQEDSAVYLCASSLRVSGANVLTFGAGSRLTVL.

The V gene is TRBV7-9, the J gene TRBJ2-7, with D perhaps matching TRBD1 (6 bases). With 1 base removed from V and 6 bases from J, the gap between germline ends came to 16 bases. Germline-derived CDR1 and CDR2 are SEHNR and FQNEAQ (reference sequence). This CDR3 has 15 amino acids. The CDR3 DNA follows: TGTGCCAGCAGCTTAGAGAGGGGGAGAATCGGCGAGCAGTACTTC. It specifies CASSLERGRIGEQYF.

The chain couples TRBV18 to TRBJ2-3; D possibly corresponds to TRBD1 (6 bases). The CDR3 runs 15 residues. V was cut by 2 bases and J by 10 bases, with 19 bases left in between. Germline V gene sequence: CDR1 KGHSH, CDR2 LQKENI. This CDR3 is CASSPTGRDMRSQYF. As DNA, the CDR3 is TGTGCCAGCTCACCAACAGGAAGGGACATGAGGTCGCAGTATTTT. The complete variable domain, with remaining parts taken from reference TRBV18 and TRBJ2-3, reads NAGVMQNPRHLVRRRGQEARLRCSPMKGHSHVYWYRQLPEEGLKFMVYLQKENIIDESGMPKERFSAEFPKEGPSILRIQQVVRGDSAAYFCASSPTGRDMRSQYFGPGTRLTVL.

The chain links TRBV6-5 to TRBJ2-3, with 9 nucleotides matching TRBD2. Germline V gene lookup returns CDR1 MNHEY and CDR2 SVGAGI. V was pared by 4 bases and J by 1 base, with 0 bases of the junction left unmatched. There are 14 residues in the CDR3. The CDR3 region is CASSWTSGTDTQYF. The DNA for the CDR3 is TGTGCCAGCAGTTGGACTAGCGGCACAGATACGCAGTATTTT.

V usage is TRBV6-2 or TRBV6-3 and J usage is TRBJ2-3; the match to TRBD2 covers 9 bases. The CDR3 has 15 residues. Looked up from germline, CDR1 is MNHEY and CDR2 is SVGEGT. V lost 6 bases and J lost 7; bases outside the gene matches: 11. CDR3 in amino acids: CASSPWRGGMYTQYF. In DNA form, the CDR3 reads TGTGCCAGCAGCCCCTGGCGGGGGGGCATGTATACGCAGTATTTT.

CDR3 DNA sequence: TGTGCCAGCAGTTGGACACTATCAACGGGTTATAGCAATCAGCCCCAGCATTTT. Its protein is CASSWTLSTGYSNQPQHF. The chain carries TRBV2 and TRBJ1-5, with a possible D match to TRBD1 (5 bases). CDR3 length: 18 amino acids. CDR1 is SNHLY and CDR2 is FYNNEI in the germline V gene. Trimming left V 5 bases short and J 0 bases short, with 20 bases between.

The chain has TRBV19 and TRBJ1-3; D is perhaps TRBD1 (5 bases). The length of the CDR3 is 13 residues. CDR1 LNHDA and CDR2 SQIVND come from the germline V gene (reference sequence). Between the trimmed V and J ends, which lost 8 bases and 2 bases, there was a span of 10 bases. The CDR3 DNA reads TGTGCCAGTGCCGACAGAGCTGGAAACACCATATATTTT. Translation: CASADRAGNTIYF.

This clone has more than one count but fewer than ten. The V call is TRBV2, the J call TRBJ2-7; 8 nucleotides match TRBD2. The CDR3 is 12 residues long. The germline CDR1 and CDR2 sequences are SNHLY and FYNNEI. The V segment lost 6 bases and the J segment 6 bases; nucleotides outside the gene matches: 4. This CDR3 reads CASSWTSPEQYF. The DNA for the CDR3 is TGTGCCAGCAGCTGGACTAGCCCCGAGCAGTACTTC.

The chain links TRBV4-2 to TRBJ2-7; TRBD2 agrees at 8 bases. Germline loops: CDR1 LGHNA, CDR2 YNFKEQ. With 2 bases clipped from V and 3 bases from J, the junction kept 6 bases outside the gene matches. The CDR3 extends over 15 amino acids. The CDR3 spells CASSQLLAAGYEQYF. The CDR3 DNA follows: TGTGCCAGCAGCCAACTACTAGCGGCAGGCTACGAGCAGTACTTC.

V gene TRBV12-3 or TRBV12-4 combines with J gene TRBJ1-1; D may be TRBD1 (5 bases). Trimming took off 3 bases at V and 1 base at J, with 6 bases between the two ends. This CDR3 is 13 amino acids long. CDR3 in DNA: TGTGCCAGCAGTTTCCAGGGGAACACTGAAGCTTTCTTT. It encodes CASSFQGNTEAFF.

The chain has TRBV14 and TRBJ1-6; D might be TRBD1 (6 bases). Looked up from germline, CDR1 is SGHDN and CDR2 is FVKESK. The CDR3 spans 14 residues. Between the trimmed V and J ends, which lost 2 bases and 10 bases, there was a span of 12 bases. CDR3 nucleotide sequence: TGTGCCAGCAGCCAACTCAGGGGTGAATCACCCCTCCACTTT. Protein: CASSQLRGESPLHF.

V and J are TRBV28 and TRBJ2-1; TRBD1 might be the D (5 bases). The V end lost 6 bases, the J end lost 5 bases, and 11 bases lay between the germline ends. This CDR3 has 13 amino acids. Germline loops: CDR1 MDHEN, CDR2 SYDVKM. The CDR3 coding sequence is TGTGCCAGCAGGGGGCAAAGGAACAATGAGCAGTTCTTC. This codes for CASRGQRNNEQFF.

V usage is TRBV7-2 and J usage is TRBJ1-1; D gene unclear. This CDR3 is 13 amino acids long. Per germline, CDR1 SGHTA and CDR2 FQGNSA. The V gene lost 3 bases and the J gene lost 5 bases, with 10 bases spanning the gap. CDR3 sequence (DNA): TGTGCCAGCAGCTTTGAGGGAAATACTGAAGCTTTCTTT. Protein product: CASSFEGNTEAFF.

This rearrangement joins TRBV7-2 to TRBJ2-5; TRBD2 agrees at 10 bases. The length of the CDR3 is 16 residues. Per germline, CDR1 SGHTA and CDR2 FQGNSA. The trim removed 1 base at V and 5 bases at J, leaving 7 bases unmatched. In DNA form, the CDR3 reads TGTGCCAGCAGCTTAGTTCGCACTAGCGGGGTGGAGACCCAGTACTTC. As protein: CASSLVRTSGVETQYF. The whole variable domain, remainder taken from reference TRBV7-2 and TRBJ2-5, is GAGVSQSPSNKVTEKGKDVELRCDPISGHTALYWYRQSLGQGLEFLIYFQGNSAPDKSGLPSDRFSAERTGGSVSTLTIQRTQQEDSAVYLCASSLVRTSGVETQYFGPGTRLLVL.

The chain joins TRBV27 to TRBJ2-5; 14 bases match TRBD2. The junction had 7 bases not matched to a gene; V was cut back by 2 bases and J by 2 bases. The germline V gene encodes CDR1 MNHEY and CDR2 SMNVEV (reference sequence). This CDR3 is 18 amino acids long. The CDR3 sequence: CASSLIGTSGGTQETQYF. DNA of the CDR3: TGTGCCAGCAGTTTAATAGGGACTAGCGGGGGAACACAAGAGACCCAGTACTTC.

CDR3 DNA sequence: TGTGCCAGCAGCCAAATGGGCGGGAGGGGGCAGCAACCCTACGAGCAGTACTTC. Amino acid sequence: CASSQMGGRGQQPYEQYF. The chain combines TRBV4-2 with TRBJ2-7; 9 bases fit TRBD2. This CDR3 is 18 amino acids long. Germline V CDR1 and CDR2: LGHNA, YNFKEQ. The V gene end was trimmed by 2 bases and the J gene end by 2 bases; junction bases not matched to a gene: 13.

The gene calls are TRBV6-2 or TRBV6-3 and TRBJ2-5, with D possibly being TRBD1 (6 bases). From germline, CDR1 is MNHEY and CDR2 SVGEGT. The CDR3 runs to 20 residues. V was cut by 6 bases and J by 0 bases, with 29 bases left in between. The DNA for the CDR3 is TGTGCCAGCAGCACCGACCTTCTCTCCCTCTACAAGGGGGACCAAGAGACCCAGTACTTC. This codes for CASSTDLLSLYKGDQETQYF.

J is TRBJ2-3 and V is TRBV6-1, with D maybe TRBD1 (6 bases). Germline values: CDR1 MNHNS, CDR2 SASEGT. Trimming took 3 bases from V and 3 from J, leaving 13 bases between them. CDR3 length: 15 amino acids. The CDR3 reads CASSEHSGATDTQYF. DNA for the CDR3: TGTGCCAGCAGTGAGCATTCAGGGGCTACAGATACGCAGTATTTT.

Comments on this clone: The sample contains more than one DNA sequence encoding this CDR3. The genes are TRBV5-6 and TRBJ1-1; TRBD1 matches at 7 bases. CDR1 SGHDT and CDR2 YYEEEE come from the germline V gene. Germline trimming cut 4 bases from V and 6 bases from J; bases unmatched to any gene: 6. The CDR3 is 13 amino acids. The CDR3 loop reads CASSGDRVAEAFF. CDR3 in DNA: TGTGCCAGCAGCGGTGACAGGGTGGCTGAAGCTTTCTTT.